This T cell receptor (beta chain) was identified during a study of T cell repertoires in cytomegalovirus infection. Study overall: As its CMV epitopes, the study selected recently identified HLA-C-restricted and well-studied HLA-B-restricted targets. A matching HLA type, together with CMV infection, was signaled by public TCR beta signatures.

J was trimmed by 8 bases and V by 5 bases; bases with no gene match: 8. Germline loops: CDR1 SGHTA, CDR2 FQGNSA. The CDR3 is 15 residues long. Study results and limitations: Cumulated frequencies of public TCR beta families served to identify carriers of CMV plus the relevant HLA. Across the ex vivo response, the dominant clonotypes were HLA-C-restricted CMV-specific TCR beta clonotypes.

The sample holds a few counts of this clonotype. The antigen is undetermined. MiXCR, run by TCRdb on the reads, gives a single entry per CDR3 protein. This table holds some 500,000 distinct CDR3 sequences, around two fifths found once. Specimen: cultured PBMCs, collected from culture after CMV antigen stimulation. J is TRBJ2-2 and V is TRBV7-2; 10 bases are shared with TRBD2. The TCR was taken from a human donor in good health (CMV status not recorded). Some clones in this sample may be carry-over from other donors' samples. The CDR3 loop reads CASSGRLAGGGELFF. For the CDR3, the DNA is TGTGCCAGCAGCGGACGACTAGCGGGTGGAGGGGAGCTGTTTTTT. Looking up the rest from reference TRBV7-2 and TRBJ2-2 gives the full variable domain: GAGVSQSPSNKVTEKGKDVELRCDPISGHTALYWYRQSLGQGLEFLIYFQGNSAPDKSGLPSDRFSAERTGGSVSTLTIQRTQQEDSAVYLCASSGRLAGGGELFFGEGSRLTVL.